This T cell receptor beta chain emerged from a study of blood T cell repertoires in COVID-19. Study in general: The United States, Italy and Spain were the sources of the acute and convalescent COVID-19 samples. Sources were T cells, B-cell-depleted T cells, or PBMCs; the material itself was cDNA or gDNA.

In the original processing: Estimated nucleated cell counts came from reference gene primer amplification. TCRdb keeps only in-frame clones here, not all; method: immunoSEQ multiplex PCR. V, J and clone size are taken as reported in that table, and D and trimming were inferred from the DNA itself. Of more than 200,000 clones listed, 70% to 90% were seen once; the top ten hold 2% to 2.5%. The sample consisted of peripheral blood. The clonotype comes from a woman aged 40-49 years who had recovered from COVID-19.

The CDR3 loop reads CASSNTGTEAFF. The CDR3 DNA follows: TGTGCCAGCAGTAATACAGGGACTGAAGCTTTCTTT. The V and J genes are TRBV3-1 (or the pseudogene TRBV3-2) and TRBJ1-1, with TRBD1 as a possible D gene (6 bases). V gave up 6 bases and J gave up 5 bases, with 10 bases separating them. The CDR3 is 12 amino acids. CDR1 is LGHDT and CDR2 is YNNKEL in the germline V gene (reference sequence).